This T cell receptor beta chain is from a study of regulatory T cells in long-lasting Graves disease. Arm-PCR with iRepertoire HTBI primers amplified the CDR3 regions for these TCR beta libraries. Via MiXCR, TCRdb re-called the multiplex PCR reads, giving one row per CDR3 protein. The table includes around 420,000 distinct CDR3 sequences, 15% detected once. In its sample, this clonotype was seen many times. Its antigen is unknown. Time point reported: newly diagnosed GD, antithyroid drugs for less than 3 months. PBMC RNA was the source of the TCR library. Germline trimming cut 6 bases from V and 4 bases from J; bases unmatched to any gene: 10. The CDR3 loop spans 15 amino acids. Study conclusions and caveats: Persistent disease showed a preference for TRBV28, TRBJ1-2 and TRBJ2-5.

This sample was also put to use in a study of T cells in Graves' hyperthyroidism and ophthalmopathy. That work adds: The primer set for the first-round RT-PCR of the TCR CDR3 was HTBI. Blood also held most thyroid clonotypes expanded beyond 0.001.

The chain is built from TRBV12-3 or TRBV12-4 and TRBJ1-2; TRBD1 aligns across 8 bases. The sequencing used peripheral blood mononuclear cells (PBMCs), collected at new diagnosis, from a patient treated with antithyroid drugs. The receptor was isolated from a woman between 40 and 55 years old with Graves disease. DNA of the CDR3: TGTGCCAGCAGCCCCTCAGGGGGCCGAGTCTATGGCTACACCTTC. Residues: CASSPSGGRVYGYTF.